This T cell receptor beta chain was recovered during a study of blood T cell repertoires in COVID-19. This study enrolled people aged roughly 18 to 89 from about 24 US geographic areas. Participant-given clinical history determined each cohort assignment. The CDR3 is 14 amino acids. Between the trimmed V and J ends, which lost 2 bases and 2 bases, there was a span of 10 bases. CDR1 is MNHEY and CDR2 is SVGAGI in the germline V gene. In the original analysis: For nucleated cells, counts were estimated from reference gene primer amplification. Assay: immunoSEQ multiplex PCR; the TCRdb copy retains only in-frame clones and omits some. That table furnishes V, J and clone size, whereas the DNA furnished D and trimming. The data contain more than 200,000 clones, around 86% of them singletons.

J is TRBJ2-7 and V is TRBV6-5, with TRBD2 as a possible D gene (5 bases). Specimen: PBMCs or T cells enriched from blood (not recorded which). The clonotype originates from a woman between 50 and 59 years old who had recovered from COVID-19. The CDR3 DNA sequence: TGTGCCAGCAGTTACGGGGAGCGTCCCTACGAGCAGTACTTC. It yields the protein CASSYGERPYEQYF.